Listed below are T cell receptor beta chains from one sample, sequenced in a study of metastatic and nonmetastatic thyroid tumors. From the PCR reads, TCRdb re-called clones with MiXCR. The table lists tens of thousands of clones, about 22% of them singletons. The specimen was blood. These receptors were taken from a male donor with papillary thyroid cancer or a benign thyroid nodule (not recorded which). Some clones in this sample may be carry-over from other donors' samples. Each CDR3 is given with its conserved first and last residue. Fields, in order: V gene, D gene, clone size, J gene, CDR3 DNA, CDR3 protein. A D gene is named only where the DNA matches it firmly. Only some rows state a clone size, as once, few, many or a class for expanded clones.

V: TRBV18
D: NA
size: many
J: TRBJ2-7
DNA: TGTGCCAGCTCAAACGGAAATAGGCAGTACTTC
CDR3: CASSNGNRQYF

V: TRBV4-2
D: TRBD2
size: NA
J: TRBJ2-1
DNA: TGTGCCAGCAGCCAAGATACTAGCGGGAGTTCCTACAATGAGCAGTTCTTC
CDR3: CASSQDTSGSSYNEQFF

V: TRBV19
D: NA
size: many
J: TRBJ1-1
DNA: TGTGCCAGTAGTATAGATCACTGGGTGAACACTGAAGCTTTCTTT
CDR3: CASSIDHWVNTEAFF

V: TRBV30
D: NA
size: medium-sized
J: TRBJ1-3
DNA: TGTGCCTTGGGACTGAACTCTGGAAACACCATATATTTT
CDR3: CALGLNSGNTIYF

V: TRBV24-1
D: NA
size: few
J: TRBJ1-2
DNA: TGTGCCACCAGTGATGCGACGGTGACTAACTATGGCTACACCTTC
CDR3: CATSDATVTNYGYTF

V: TRBV6-5
D: NA
size: many
J: TRBJ2-7
DNA: TGTGCCAGCAGTTACTCGGGAGACTCCTACGAGCAGTACTTC
CDR3: CASSYSGDSYEQYF

V: TRBV20-1
D: NA
size: many
J: TRBJ2-7
DNA: TGCAGTGCTAGATTAGGGTCCTACGAGCAGTACTTC
CDR3: CSARLGSYEQYF

V: TRBV20-1
D: NA
size: many
J: TRBJ2-3
DNA: TGCAGTGCTTCGCTTAATGTGGGAGATACGCAGTATTTT
CDR3: CSASLNVGDTQYF

V: TRBV18
D: NA
size: NA
J: TRBJ2-7
DNA: TGTGCCAGCTCTCGAACAGGGAATGGGGAGCAGTACTTC
CDR3: CASSRTGNGEQYF

V: TRBV6-2/TRBV6-3
D: NA
size: few
J: TRBJ1-1
DNA: TGTGCCAGCAGTCCCCCGCAAAAAGGAACTTTCTTT
CDR3: CASSPPQKGTFF

V: TRBV12-3/TRBV12-4
D: TRBD1
size: many
J: TRBJ1-2
DNA: TGTGCCAGCAGTCCCAGGGGGCGCGGTGGCTACACCTTC
CDR3: CASSPRGRGGYTF

V: TRBV25-1
D: NA
size: NA
J: TRBJ2-2
DNA: TGTGCCAGCAGTGAATATAGGAACACCGGGGAGCTGTTTTTT
CDR3: CASSEYRNTGELFF

V: TRBV6-5
D: NA
size: NA
J: TRBJ1-6
DNA: TGTGCCAGCAGTTCGACCCGTGGGGCCCTCCACTTT
CDR3: CASSSTRGALHF

V: TRBV28
D: NA
size: many
J: TRBJ1-5
DNA: TGTGCCAGCATTGGGGATGGCAATCAGCCCCAGCATTTT
CDR3: CASIGDGNQPQHF

V: TRBV6-1
D: TRBD2
size: NA
J: TRBJ2-1
DNA: TGTGCCAGCAGTGAAGCTAGCGGGGGGGCCTACAATGAGCAGTTCTTC
CDR3: CASSEASGGAYNEQFF

V: TRBV7-2
D: NA
size: many
J: TRBJ2-1
DNA: TGTGCCAGCAGCTTTAGGGGGGGGTACAATGAGCAGTTCTTC
CDR3: CASSFRGGYNEQFF

V: TRBV2
D: NA
size: many
J: TRBJ2-7
DNA: TGTGCCAGCAGCGATAAATCGACGGCTAGGTACGAGCAGTACTTC
CDR3: CASSDKSTARYEQYF

V: TRBV2
D: NA
size: NA
J: TRBJ2-1
DNA: TGTGCCAGCAGTGATCCGGACAGCCCGTCTCTTGAGGACGAATACAATGAGCAGTTCTTC
CDR3: CASSDPDSPSLEDEYNEQFF

V: TRBV5-1
D: TRBD2
size: NA
J: TRBJ2-7
DNA: TGCGCCAGCAGCAAGATAGCGGGGGGCCGCTACGAGCAGTACTTC
CDR3: CASSKIAGGRYEQYF

V: TRBV6-1
D: NA
size: few
J: TRBJ1-2
DNA: TGTGCCAGCAGTGAAATCGGCGGGGGCTACACCTTC
CDR3: CASSEIGGGYTF

V: TRBV20-1
D: TRBD1
size: NA
J: TRBJ1-6
DNA: TGCAGTGCTAGGACAGGGGCCTATAATTCACCCCTCCACTTT
CDR3: CSARTGAYNSPLHF

V: TRBV7-2
D: TRBD1
size: NA
J: TRBJ1-6
DNA: TGTGCCAGCAGATCGGACAGGGGTATGAATTCACCCCTCCACTTT
CDR3: CASRSDRGMNSPLHF

V: TRBV15
D: TRBD1
size: NA
J: TRBJ1-6
DNA: TGTGCCACCAGCAGAGGGGACAGGGTCGGTTCACCCCTCCACTTT
CDR3: CATSRGDRVGSPLHF

V: TRBV19
D: NA
size: few
J: TRBJ1-2
DNA: TGTGCCAGTAGTGGGCCAGGGCTCGGAGATGGCTACACCTTC
CDR3: CASSGPGLGDGYTF

V: TRBV7-3
D: TRBD1
size: NA
J: TRBJ2-5
DNA: TGTGCCAGCAGCCTCTGGACAGGGGGTCAAGAGACCCAGTACTTC
CDR3: CASSLWTGGQETQYF

V: TRBV12-3/TRBV12-4
D: TRBD1
size: many
J: TRBJ1-5
DNA: TGTGCCAGCAGGCTTACAGGGGATCAGCCCCAGCATTTT
CDR3: CASRLTGDQPQHF

V: TRBV11-2
D: NA
size: many
J: TRBJ2-7
DNA: TGTGCCAGCAGCTTTGTGGACAGCACCTACGAGCAGTACTTC
CDR3: CASSFVDSTYEQYF

V: TRBV7-6
D: TRBD1
size: few
J: TRBJ2-1
DNA: TGTGCCAGCAGCTTGCAGGGGGCCCAGGGTTTGCATGAGCAGTTCTTC
CDR3: CASSLQGAQGLHEQFF

V: TRBV7-9
D: TRBD1
size: many
J: TRBJ1-1
DNA: TGTGCCAGCACCGTAAGGGACAGGGGGGGGACTGAAGCTTTCTTT
CDR3: CASTVRDRGGTEAFF

V: TRBV29-1
D: NA
size: many
J: TRBJ1-1
DNA: TGCAGCGTTGAGAGTCGCGGACTCCAAATGAACACTGAAGCTTTCTTT
CDR3: CSVESRGLQMNTEAFF

V: TRBV6-1
D: TRBD2
size: many
J: TRBJ2-1
DNA: TGTGCCAGCAGTGAATTTTGGGGACTAGCGGGAGGGCCCTCAGGCAATGAGCAGTTCTTC
CDR3: CASSEFWGLAGGPSGNEQFF

V: TRBV18
D: NA
size: many
J: TRBJ1-3
DNA: TGTGCCAGCTCACCTGGGAAGGGGATCGCTGGAAACACCATATATTTT
CDR3: CASSPGKGIAGNTIYF

V: TRBV6-1
D: TRBD1
size: many
J: TRBJ2-7
DNA: TGTGCCAGCAGCCCGGATCGGCGGACAGGGGCGTCCTACGAGCAGTACTTC
CDR3: CASSPDRRTGASYEQYF

V: TRBV12-3/TRBV12-4
D: NA
size: NA
J: TRBJ2-1
DNA: TGTGCCAGCAGTTTAGGGGGACTCATCTACAATGAGCAGTTCTTC
CDR3: CASSLGGLIYNEQFF

V: TRBV7-6
D: NA
size: NA
J: TRBJ1-5
DNA: TGTGCCAGCAGCTTACAGGGTTGGGATCAGCCCCAGCATTTT
CDR3: CASSLQGWDQPQHF